The present T cell receptor beta chain was sequenced within a study of tumor-infiltrating lymphocytes in oesophageal squamous cell carcinoma (dated by TCRdb to about 2016). Libraries were made using PCR. The instrument was an Illumina HiSeq 2000. TCRdb trimmed public reads at Q25 via fastp, called clones via MiXCR and kept in-frame beta chains. CDR3 protein duplicates are merged, each entry listing the most common genes and DNA. The sample table lists some 15,000 distinct CDR3 sequences, around 40% of them with a count of one. 41% of the sample is taken by the ten largest. With regard to this clonotype: The antigen this receptor binds is unknown. Within one base of it there is no much larger clone, and no base qualities were kept.

The CDR3, cysteine through phenylalanine, is 15 amino acids long. The kept DNA is CDR3 alone, 45 bases in frame from the first base. The germline V gene provides CDR1 SGHVS and CDR2 FQNEAQ. The origin of this receptor is a female donor with esophageal squamous cell carcinoma. The chain joins TRBV7-8 to TRBJ2-5, and TRBD2 matches 9 of the central bases. The last part of the DNA fits TRBJ2-3 better; the J call may be wrong. Sequencing input: blood. The CDR3 region has the sequence CASSLGLAGLDTQYF. In nucleotide form, the sequence is TGTGCCAGCAGCTTAGGCCTAGCGGGATTAGATACGCAGTATTTT.